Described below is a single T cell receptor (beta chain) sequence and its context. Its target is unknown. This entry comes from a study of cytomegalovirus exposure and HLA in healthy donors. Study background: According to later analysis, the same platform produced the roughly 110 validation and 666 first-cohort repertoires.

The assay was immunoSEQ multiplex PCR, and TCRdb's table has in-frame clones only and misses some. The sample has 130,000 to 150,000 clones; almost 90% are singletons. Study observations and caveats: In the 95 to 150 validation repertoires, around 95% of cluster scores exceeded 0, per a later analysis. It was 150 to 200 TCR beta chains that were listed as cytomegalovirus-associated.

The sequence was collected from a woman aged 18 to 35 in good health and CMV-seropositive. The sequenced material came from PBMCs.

The CDR3 sequence is CASSPSPGELFF. The CDR3 nucleotides read TGTGCCAGCAGCCCCAGTCCCGGGGAGCTGTTTTTT. This sequence joins TRBV9 and TRBJ2-2, with D uncertain. V was trimmed by 4 bases and J by 6 bases, leaving 7 bases between them. Germline CDR1 and CDR2: SGDLS and YYNGEE. This CDR3 spans 12 amino acids.